The present entry profiles one T cell receptor beta chain with its context. What it binds is unknown. Assay used: immunoSEQ multiplex PCR; TCRdb lists only in-frame clones, some missing. Its clone listing holds about 140,000 clones. The record originates from a study of T cell responses to AZD1222 COVID-19 vaccine. Study results and limitations: Repertoires were sampled only after the peak T cell response. The donor cohort was predominantly white British with a female majority, and clonal diversity may have been underestimated.

The CDR3 runs to 15 residues. The ends lost 10 bases at V and 3 bases at J; junction bases unmatched: 10. Germline V CDR1 and CDR2: ENHRY, SYGVKD. J is TRBJ2-1 and V is TRBV10-3; TRBD1 matches at 9 bases. The sample comprised peripheral blood. This sequence originates from an adult in good health. CDR3 sequence (DNA): TGTGCCACCCGCCCCGGACAGGGGAACTACAATGAGCAGTTCTTC. This translates into CATRPGQGNYNEQFF.